Listed here are 14 T cell receptor beta chains from one sample, sequenced in a study of blood T cell repertoires in COVID-19. The table came from immunoSEQ multiplex PCR; TCRdb's copy has only in-frame clones and leaves some out. The data hold some 190,000 clones, with 70% to 90% observed a single time. Specimen: peripheral blood. The source is a woman in her seventies with active or convalescent COVID-19.

The chain has TRBV12-3 or TRBV12-4 and TRBJ2-1, with D unclear. V lost 2 bases and J 5 bases, leaving 7 bases between the germline ends. This CDR3 region has 13 residues. The CDR3 loop reads CASSLNPDNEQFF. Here the CDR3 DNA reads TGTGCCAGCAGTTTAAATCCCGACAATGAGCAGTTCTTC.

This clone appeared a few times. V gene TRBV5-4 combines with J gene TRBJ2-2; D is uncertain. This CDR3 has 13 residues. The germline V and J ends were trimmed by 4 bases and 10 bases, with 14 bases remaining between them. Germline V gives CDR1 SGHNT, CDR2 YYREEE (reference sequence). The CDR3 is CASSQALFEELFF. The CDR3 DNA reads as TGTGCCAGCAGCCAGGCCCTTTTTGAGGAGCTGTTTTTT.

V gene TRBV3-1 (or the pseudogene TRBV3-2) combines with J gene TRBJ1-2, with 9 bases fitting TRBD1. The CDR3 spans 14 residues. V lost 3 bases and J lost 7; bases outside the gene matches: 6. Germline CDR1 and CDR2: LGHDT and YNNKEL (reference sequence). The chain's CDR3 is CASSHAGTGSGYTF. The CDR3 DNA reads TGTGCCAGCAGCCATGCCGGGACAGGGTCTGGCTACACCTTC.

The V call is TRBV10-3, the J call TRBJ2-5; the D gene is possibly TRBD2 (6 bases). The CDR3 sequence is 12 residues long. V was clipped by 9 bases and J by 1 base, with 9 bases between them. CDR1 ENHRY and CDR2 SYGVKD come from the germline V gene. In nucleotides, the CDR3 is TGTGCCATTGGGACTCGCCAAGAGACCCAGTACTTC. Protein sequence: CAIGTRQETQYF.

V gene TRBV19 combines with J gene TRBJ2-7; a weak D match, TRBD1 (5 bases). V lost 5 bases, J lost 2 bases, and 7 bases lay in between. The CDR3 is made up of 12 amino acids. Germline lookup yields CDR1 LNHDA and CDR2 SQIVND (reference sequence). CDR3 nucleotide sequence: TGTGCCAGTAGTGACAGACCCTACGAGCAGTACTTC. This sequence encodes CASSDRPYEQYF.

CDR3 amino acids: CASSFRQSYGYTF. CDR3 bases: TGTGCCAGCAGTTTCAGGCAGTCCTATGGCTACACCTTC. This sequence joins TRBV12-3 or TRBV12-4 and TRBJ1-2; D is unresolved. The V gene lost 3 bases and the J gene lost 4 bases, with 9 bases spanning the gap. The CDR3 is 13 amino acids.

J is TRBJ2-7 and V is TRBV9, with D maybe TRBD2 (5 bases). Germline V gives CDR1 SGDLS, CDR2 YYNGEE. This CDR3 is 15 amino acids long. V was shortened by 3 bases and J by 0 bases, with 13 bases between the two germline ends. DNA for the CDR3: TGTGCCAGCAGCGCTGGGCTTGGAGGCTCCTACGAGCAGTACTTC. It specifies CASSAGLGGSYEQYF. Drawing the rest from reference TRBV9 and TRBJ2-7, the complete variable domain is DSGVTQTPKHLITATGQRVTLRCSPRSGDLSVYWYQQSLDQGLQFLIQYYNGEERAKGNILERFSAQQFPDLHSELNLSSLELGDSALYFCASSAGLGGSYEQYFGPGTRLTVT.

The V call is TRBV6-1, the J call TRBJ2-7, with TRBD1 identical over 7 bases. V gave up 0 bases and J gave up 5 bases; unmatched junction bases: 7. This CDR3 contains 15 residues. Germline CDR1 is MNHNS and CDR2 is SASEGT. DNA of the CDR3: TGTGCCAGCAGTGAAGCCGGACACAGGGGCGACGAGCAGTACTTC. As protein: CASSEAGHRGDEQYF.

The DNA of the CDR3 is TGTGCCAGCAGTATCACAGGGGAGAGGCAGTACTTC. Its protein product is CASSITGERQYF. V usage is TRBV12-3 or TRBV12-4 and J usage is TRBJ2-7; 7 positions agree with TRBD1. This CDR3 contains 12 residues. V dropped 5 bases and J dropped 9; count of bases not matched to a gene: 7.

CDR3 sequence: CASSRERAYNEQFF. In nucleotides, the CDR3 is TGTGCCAGCAGCCGAGAGCGGGCATACAATGAGCAGTTCTTC. V and J are TRBV27 and TRBJ2-1; tentative D call: TRBD2 (6 bases). This CDR3 spans 14 amino acids. V gave up 6 bases and J gave up 4 bases, with 13 bases separating them. Germline CDR1 reads MNHEY; CDR2 reads SMNVEV (reference sequence).

The gene calls are TRBV6-5 and TRBJ2-7; TRBD1 aligns across 7 bases. With V trimmed by 5 bases and J by 2 bases, 6 bases remained unmatched. Germline V CDR1 and CDR2: MNHEY, SVGAGI. The CDR3 totals 14 residues. The CDR3 loop is CASSNGDRAYEQYF. Written as DNA, the CDR3 is TGTGCCAGCAGTAACGGGGACAGAGCCTACGAGCAGTACTTC.

This clone was observed many times. This sequence joins TRBV5-1 and TRBJ1-3; D gene unclear. Trimming pared 0 bases from V and 4 bases from J, leaving 11 bases between. Germline CDR1 is SGHRS and CDR2 is YFSETQ. The CDR3 is made up of 15 amino acids. The CDR3 sequence is CASSLDGLEGNTIYF. CDR3 coding DNA: TGCGCCAGCAGCTTGGACGGGTTGGAAGGAAACACCATATATTTT.

J is TRBJ1-2 and V is TRBV9, with 7 bases that match TRBD1. There are 15 residues in the CDR3. From germline, CDR1 is SGDLS and CDR2 YYNGEE. With 0 bases clipped from V and 1 base from J, the junction kept 3 bases outside the gene matches. The CDR3 here is CASSVGGQLNYGYTF. CDR3 nucleotides: TGTGCCAGCAGCGTAGGGGGACAGCTTAACTATGGCTACACCTTC. Looking up the rest from reference TRBV9 and TRBJ1-2 gives the full variable domain: DSGVTQTPKHLITATGQRVTLRCSPRSGDLSVYWYQQSLDQGLQFLIQYYNGEERAKGNILERFSAQQFPDLHSELNLSSLELGDSALYFCASSVGGQLNYGYTFGSGTRLTVV.

V usage is TRBV28 and J usage is TRBJ2-7; 7 bases align to TRBD2. J gave up 2 bases and V 6 bases, and 4 bases lay outside the gene matches. This CDR3 has 13 residues. Germline-derived CDR1 and CDR2 are MDHEN and SYDVKM. CDR3: CASRSGLAYEQYF. CDR3 nucleotide sequence: TGTGCCAGCAGGTCAGGACTAGCCTACGAGCAGTACTTC. The complete variable domain, with remaining parts taken from reference TRBV28 and TRBJ2-7, reads DVKVTQSSRYLVKRTGEKVFLECVQDMDHENMFWYRQDPGLGLRLIYFSYDVKMKEKGDIPEGYSVSREKKERFSLILESASTNQTSMYLCASRSGLAYEQYFGPGTRLTVT.